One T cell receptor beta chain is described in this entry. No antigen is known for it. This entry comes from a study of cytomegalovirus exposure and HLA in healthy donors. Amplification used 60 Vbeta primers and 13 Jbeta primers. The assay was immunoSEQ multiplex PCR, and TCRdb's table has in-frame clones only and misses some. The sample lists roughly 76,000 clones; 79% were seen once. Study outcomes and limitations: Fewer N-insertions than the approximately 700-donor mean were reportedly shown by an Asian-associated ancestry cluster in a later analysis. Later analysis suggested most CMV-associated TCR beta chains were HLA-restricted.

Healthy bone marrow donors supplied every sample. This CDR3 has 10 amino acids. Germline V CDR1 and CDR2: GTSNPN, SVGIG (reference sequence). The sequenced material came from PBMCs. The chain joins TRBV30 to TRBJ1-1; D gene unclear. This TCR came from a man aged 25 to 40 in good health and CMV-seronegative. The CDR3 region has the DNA TGTGCTTACGGGAACACTGAAGCTTTCTTT. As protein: CAYGNTEAFF. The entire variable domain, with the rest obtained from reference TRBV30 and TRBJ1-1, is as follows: SQTIHQWPATLVQPVGSPLSLECTVEGTSNPNLYWYRQAAGRGLQLLFYSVGIGQISSEVPQNLSASRPQDRQFILSSKKLLLSDSGFYLCAYGNTEAFFGQGTRLTVV.